This T cell receptor (beta chain) was captured in a study of blood T cell repertoires in COVID-19. Study information: Some COVID-19 samples were acute and others convalescent; all came from the United States, Italy and Spain. From T cells, B-cell-depleted T cells, or PBMCs came the material, which was cDNA or gDNA.

The germline V gene has CDR1 DFQATT and CDR2 SNEGSKA (reference sequence). CDR3 length: 14 amino acids. J lost 4 bases, V lost 3 bases, and 8 bases had no gene match. Some clones are missing from TCRdb's copy, which holds only in-frame ones; the method was immunoSEQ multiplex PCR. The data hold tens of thousands of clones, with about 89% observed a single time. This clonotype originated in a man aged 60 to 69 with acute or convalescent COVID-19. Material for sequencing was peripheral blood. The chain employs TRBV20-1 and TRBJ1-1; 7 bases match TRBD1. The CDR3 region is CSASLNKGATEAFF. As DNA, the CDR3 is TGCAGTGCTAGTCTGAACAAGGGGGCCACTGAAGCTTTCTTT.